Each of the 26 T cell receptor beta chains below was sequenced from the same sample in a study of CD8+ T cells in alopecia areata. Sequencing relied on a cDNA template that was reverse transcribed from extracted RNA. Repertoires were generated with immunoSEQ multiplex PCR, while TCRdb's copy carries only in-frame clones and drops some. Of about 76,000 clones listed, 60% to 70% were seen once; the top ten hold around a quarter. Treatment meaning: oral pan-JAK inhibitor, 5-10 mg twice daily. The sample consisted of CD8+ T cells sorted from blood, taken at week 24, from a patient treated with tofacitinib. The origin of the receptors is a human donor with alopecia areata.

The rearrangement joins TRBV4-1 to TRBJ1-1; the match to TRBD1 covers 7 bases. Losses at the gene ends were 4 bases for V and 5 bases for J; bases not matched to a gene: 13. Germline V lookup: CDR1 MGHRA, CDR2 YSYEKL. This CDR3 comprises 16 residues. The CDR3 region has the DNA TGCGCCAGCAGCCCCCGCTTTCACCAGGGGGTTACTGAAGCTTTCTTT. It encodes CASSPRFHQGVTEAFF.

The V call is TRBV28, the J call TRBJ2-5, with a weak D call TRBD2 (6 bases). V dropped 8 bases and J dropped 2 bases, with 15 bases sitting between them. From germline, CDR1 is MDHEN and CDR2 SYDVKM. The CDR3 runs 14 residues. CDR3 amino acids: CASGEVGAQETQYF. CDR3 bases: TGTGCCAGCGGGGAGGTTGGAGCTCAAGAGACCCAGTACTTC. Together with reference TRBV28 and TRBJ2-5, the CDR3 gives the full variable domain: DVKVTQSSRYLVKRTGEKVFLECVQDMDHENMFWYRQDPGLGLRLIYFSYDVKMKEKGDIPEGYSVSREKKERFSLILESASTNQTSMYLCASGEVGAQETQYFGPGTRLLVL.

This clone was counted between two and nine times. The chain links TRBV5-1 to TRBJ1-6; D not resolved. This CDR3 has 12 residues. Germline V CDR1 and CDR2: SGHRS, YFSETQ. Trimming took 0 bases from V and 5 from J, leaving 0 bases between them. The CDR3 coding sequence is TGCGCCAGCAGCTTGGATAATTCACCCCTCCACTTT. It yields the protein CASSLDNSPLHF.

Within the sample, this clone is medium-sized. The chain couples TRBV19 to TRBJ1-1; no clear D gene. V was shortened by 4 bases and J by 6 bases, with 6 bases between the two germline ends. The germline CDR1 and CDR2 sequences are LNHDA and SQIVND (reference sequence). The length of the CDR3 is 11 residues. The CDR3 DNA sequence: TGTGCCAGTAGTACTCAAGCTGAAGCTTTCTTT. Translated, it gives CASSTQAEAFF.

The chain recombines TRBV7-3 with TRBJ2-3; 8 nucleotides match TRBD2. V lost 5 bases, J lost 5 bases, and 9 bases stayed unmatched. CDR3 length: 15 residues. Germline assignment: CDR1 SGHTA and CDR2 FQGTGA. CDR3 protein: CASSRAGTRGDTQYF. The CDR3 coding sequence is TGTGCCAGCAGCAGAGCCGGGACTAGAGGAGATACGCAGTATTTT.

The rearrangement links TRBV5-6 to TRBJ2-5; tentatively, D is TRBD1 (6 bases). Germline values: CDR1 SGHDT, CDR2 YYEEEE. The CDR3 runs 14 residues. V was trimmed by 2 bases and J by 4 bases, leaving 12 bases between them. The CDR3 nucleotides are TGTGCCAGCAGCTTTGGGGCAGGGGTAGAGACCCAGTACTTC. It is translated as CASSFGAGVETQYF.

The chain recombines TRBV4-1 with TRBJ2-1, with a tentative D call TRBD2 (6 bases). CDR1 is MGHRA, CDR2 YSYEKL, per germline. V shed 4 bases and J shed 1 base, with 17 bases lying between them. This CDR3 has 17 amino acids. The CDR3 DNA sequence: TGCGCCAGCAGCCTCCAGCCCCTAGCGTCGTCCTACAATGAGCAGTTCTTC. Translation gives CASSLQPLASSYNEQFF.

This clone was seen many times. This chain joins TRBV27 and TRBJ1-4; D perhaps matches TRBD1 (6 bases). Between the trimmed V and J ends, which lost 6 bases and 7 bases, there was a span of 9 bases. The CDR3 covers 12 residues. Germline-derived CDR1 and CDR2 are MNHEY and SMNVEV (reference sequence). This CDR3 is CASRTGPEKLFF. The CDR3 region has the DNA TGTGCCAGCAGGACAGGCCCTGAAAAACTGTTTTTT. The full variable domain, completed using reference TRBV27 and TRBJ1-4, is EAQVTQNPRYLITVTGKKLTVTCSQNMNHEYMSWYRQDPGLGLRQIYYSMNVEVTDKGDVPEGYKVSRKEKRNFPLILESPSPNQTSLYFCASRTGPEKLFFGSGTQLSVL.

The chain uses TRBV5-6 and TRBJ2-7; possible D gene TRBD1, 5 bases. Trimming pared 4 bases from V and 5 bases from J, leaving 25 bases between. CDR1 and CDR2 from the germline V gene are SGHDT and YYEEEE. This CDR3 comprises 17 residues. The CDR3 protein is CASSRAVYGRATHEQYF. The CDR3 coding sequence is TGTGCCAGCAGCCGTGCGGTTTATGGCAGGGCGACCCACGAGCAGTACTTC.

In its sample, this clone was seen many times. CDR3 DNA: TGTGCCAGCAGCTTAATTGGCCTCCAAGAGACCCAGTACTTC. It codes for CASSLIGLQETQYF. This chain uses TRBV7-9 with TRBJ2-5; D is undetermined. Germline CDR1 SEHNR, CDR2 FQNEAQ (reference sequence). Trimming took off 2 bases at V and 1 base at J, with 8 bases between the two ends. The CDR3 consists of 14 residues.

The chain combines TRBV7-2 with TRBJ2-7, with D tentatively TRBD2 (5 bases). This CDR3 is 14 amino acids long. Per germline, CDR1 SGHTA and CDR2 FQGNSA. Between the trimmed V and J ends, which lost 0 bases and 4 bases, there was a span of 10 bases. CDR3 coding DNA: TGTGCCAGCAGCTTAGCGCGGAGCGGTTACGAGCAGTACTTC. It yields the protein CASSLARSGYEQYF. Full variable domain (remainder filled in from reference TRBV7-2 and TRBJ2-7): GAGVSQSPSNKVTEKGKDVELRCDPISGHTALYWYRQSLGQGLEFLIYFQGNSAPDKSGLPSDRFSAERTGGSVSTLTIQRTQQEDSAVYLCASSLARSGYEQYFGPGTRLTVT.

The chain uses TRBV29-1 and TRBJ2-2; tentatively, D is TRBD1 (5 bases). The ends were cut back, 0 bases at V and 8 bases at J, with 13 bases in the middle. Germline V gene data show CDR1 as SQVTM and CDR2 as ANQGSEA. The CDR3 has 14 amino acids. The DNA of the CDR3 is TGCAGCGTTGAAGACGGCAGGGCACCGGGGGAGCTGTTTTTT. Amino acids: CSVEDGRAPGELFF.

V usage is TRBV9 and J usage is TRBJ2-2; tentatively, D is TRBD1 or TRBD2 (5 bases each). Trimming took 3 bases from V and 5 from J, leaving 17 bases between them. The CDR3 loop spans 16 amino acids. Germline-derived CDR1 and CDR2 are SGDLS and YYNGEE. CDR3 in DNA: TGTGCCAGCAGCGCACCCGGGACCCTCGGGACCGGGGAGCTGTTTTTT. This sequence encodes CASSAPGTLGTGELFF.

Only a few counts were recorded for this clone. The chain combines TRBV6-5 with TRBJ1-1, with unresolved D. This CDR3 is 14 amino acids long. Trimming cost V 4 bases and J 7 bases, with 16 bases left between them. CDR1 and CDR2 from the germline V gene are MNHEY and SVGAGI. CDR3 DNA sequence: TGTGCCAGCAGTTCCTCGTCGACTCAGTTTGAAGCTTTCTTT. Encoded protein: CASSSSSTQFEAFF.

J is TRBJ1-1 and V is TRBV7-9, with D perhaps TRBD1 (5 bases). The CDR3 covers 14 residues. CDR1 is SEHNR and CDR2 is FQNEAQ in the germline V gene (reference sequence). Trimming removed 5 bases at V and 4 bases at J, with 14 bases between. CDR3 sequence reads: CASSPPWGSTEAFF. The CDR3 DNA reads as TGTGCCAGCAGCCCTCCCTGGGGGAGCACTGAAGCTTTCTTT.

The V gene is TRBV5-6, the J gene TRBJ2-3, with 7 bases matching TRBD1. From germline, CDR1 is SGHDT and CDR2 YYEEEE. This CDR3 comprises 17 residues. V shed 1 base, J shed 4 bases, and the junction held 12 bases outside the gene matches. The CDR3 sequence is CASSLTPRQGEADTQYF. The DNA for the CDR3 is TGTGCCAGCAGCTTGACCCCGCGACAGGGAGAGGCAGATACGCAGTATTTT. Filled out from reference TRBV5-6 and TRBJ2-3, the complete variable domain reads DAGVTQSPTHLIKTRGQQVTLRCSPKSGHDTVSWYQQALGQGPQFIFQYYEEEERQRGNFPDRFSGHQFPNYSSELNVNALLLGDSALYLCASSLTPRQGEADTQYFGPGTRLTVL.

V and J are TRBV5-4 and TRBJ1-2; 9 nucleotides match TRBD1. Germline V gene data show CDR1 as SGHNT and CDR2 as YYREEE (reference sequence). With 3 bases clipped from V and 8 bases from J, the junction kept 8 bases outside the gene matches. The CDR3 is made up of 14 amino acids. CDR3 bases: TGTGCCAGCAGCTCTTGGACAGGGGCAAGCGGCTACACCTTC. This gives the protein CASSSWTGASGYTF. The variable domain in full, with the rest retrieved from reference TRBV5-4 and TRBJ1-2, is ETGVTQSPTHLIKTRGQQVTLRCSSQSGHNTVSWYQQALGQGPQFIFQYYREEENGRGNFPPRFSGLQFPNYSSELNVNALELDDSALYLCASSSWTGASGYTFGSGTRLTVV.

This clone came up once. The V gene is TRBV29-1, the J gene TRBJ2-7; TRBD1 aligns across 9 bases. CDR1 is SQVTM and CDR2 is ANQGSEA in the germline V gene. The V gene end was trimmed by 6 bases and the J gene end by 4 bases; junction bases not matched to a gene: 4. The CDR3 spans 12 residues. The CDR3 coding sequence is TGCAGCGTCGAGACAGGGGGTTACGAGCAGTACTTC. Protein: CSVETGGYEQYF.

This clone turned up a few times. The V call is TRBV5-6, the J call TRBJ2-1; D unclear. The germline gives CDR1 SGHDT, CDR2 YYEEEE. Deletions cut 0 bases from V and 1 base from J, with 8 bases between. This CDR3 comprises 15 residues. In DNA, the CDR3 is TGTGCCAGCAGCTTGGTGGGTCGGTCCTACAATGAGCAGTTCTTC. This encodes CASSLVGRSYNEQFF.

The chain recombines TRBV5-1 with TRBJ2-1; maybe TRBD1 (6 bases). CDR1 and CDR2 from the germline V gene are SGHRS and YFSETQ. V shed 2 bases and J shed 6 bases, with 9 bases lying between them. The length of the CDR3 is 13 residues. The DNA of the CDR3 is TGCGCCAGCAGCTTTCCAGGGGCCAATGAGCAGTTCTTC. It specifies CASSFPGANEQFF.

J is TRBJ2-1 and V is TRBV6-5, with D tentatively TRBD1 or TRBD2 (5 bases each). The CDR3 has 13 residues. V was clipped by 4 bases and J by 7 bases, with 11 bases between them. Looked up from germline, CDR1 is MNHEY and CDR2 is SVGAGI. CDR3: CASSFGAGNEQFF. The CDR3 nucleotides are TGTGCCAGCAGTTTCGGGGCAGGAAATGAGCAGTTCTTC.

The genes are TRBV6-9 and TRBJ1-3; D gene unclear. The germline gives CDR1 MNHGY, CDR2 SVAAGI. The V end lost 6 bases, the J end lost 4 bases, and 13 bases lay between the germline ends. This CDR3 contains 14 residues. The CDR3 spells CASSQLVGGNTIYF. In nucleotides, the CDR3 is TGTGCCAGCAGCCAACTCGTAGGGGGAAACACCATATATTTT.

The J gene is TRBJ2-3, the V gene TRBV5-1; 11 nucleotides match TRBD1. In germline, CDR1 is SGHRS, CDR2 YFSETQ. J gave up 2 bases and V 3 bases, and 8 bases lay outside the gene matches. This CDR3 is 17 amino acids long. The chain's CDR3 is CASSSTGTGGFTDTQYF. For the CDR3, the DNA is TGCGCCAGCAGCTCAACCGGGACAGGGGGATTCACAGATACGCAGTATTTT.

This rearrangement joins TRBV5-1 to TRBJ1-1; 12 bases agree with TRBD1. The junction had 9 bases not matched to a gene; V was cut back by 4 bases and J by 2 bases. In germline, CDR1 is SGHRS, CDR2 YFSETQ. The CDR3 is 17 amino acids. CDR3: CASSRPGQGAINTEAFF. The CDR3 DNA is TGCGCCAGCAGCCGGCCGGGACAGGGGGCAATAAACACTGAAGCTTTCTTT.

The genes are TRBV4-1 and TRBJ2-1, with TRBD1 matching 9 bases. The CDR3 consists of 16 residues. Germline V gives CDR1 MGHRA, CDR2 YSYEKL. V gave up 2 bases and J gave up 6 bases; unmatched junction bases: 8. The CDR3 region is CASSQTQGAKGNEQFF. CDR3 nucleotides: TGCGCCAGCAGCCAAACACAGGGGGCTAAGGGCAATGAGCAGTTCTTC.

The count of this clone is one. The genes are TRBV29-1 and TRBJ1-2; 12 positions agree with TRBD1. V trimming: 1 base; J trimming: 0 bases; junction bases outside the gene matches: 3. This CDR3 is built from 16 residues. Germline loops: CDR1 SQVTM, CDR2 ANQGSEA. The CDR3 here is CSVEAGTGGSNYGYTF. The CDR3 DNA is TGCAGCGTTGAAGCCGGGACAGGGGGCTCTAACTATGGCTACACCTTC.